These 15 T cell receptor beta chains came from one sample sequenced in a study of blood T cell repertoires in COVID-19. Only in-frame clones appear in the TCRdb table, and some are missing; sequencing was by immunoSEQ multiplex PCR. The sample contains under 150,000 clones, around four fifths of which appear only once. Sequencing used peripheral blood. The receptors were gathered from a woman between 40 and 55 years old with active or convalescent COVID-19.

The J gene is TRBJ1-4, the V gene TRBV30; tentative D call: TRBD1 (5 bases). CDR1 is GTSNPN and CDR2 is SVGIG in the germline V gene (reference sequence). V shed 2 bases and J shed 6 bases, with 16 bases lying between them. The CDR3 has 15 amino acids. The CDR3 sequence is CAWSRSRTSDEKLFF. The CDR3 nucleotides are TGTGCCTGGAGTCGCAGTAGGACATCGGATGAAAAACTGTTTTTT.

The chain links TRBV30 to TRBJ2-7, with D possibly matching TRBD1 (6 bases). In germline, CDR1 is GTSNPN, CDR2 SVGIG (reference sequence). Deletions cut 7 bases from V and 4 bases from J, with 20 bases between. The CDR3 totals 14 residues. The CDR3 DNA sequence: TGTGCCTCCTTTAACCGGGACAACGGGTACGAGCAGTACTTC. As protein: CASFNRDNGYEQYF.

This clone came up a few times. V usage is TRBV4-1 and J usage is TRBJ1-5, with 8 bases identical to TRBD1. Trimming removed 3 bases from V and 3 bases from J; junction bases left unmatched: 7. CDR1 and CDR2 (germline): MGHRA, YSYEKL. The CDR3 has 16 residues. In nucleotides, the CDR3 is TGCGCCAGCAGCCAGCTCGACAGGGGCCTCAATCAGCCCCAGCATTTT. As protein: CASSQLDRGLNQPQHF.

Here the CDR3 DNA reads TGTGCCAGCAGTGACTCGGGGCGACCAATGGCCGCTGAAGCTTTCTTT. Amino acid sequence: CASSDSGRPMAAEAFF. The chain employs TRBV6-4 and TRBJ1-1; a possible D gene is TRBD1 (5 bases). V lost 0 bases to trimming and J lost 6 bases, with 17 bases between them. CDR3 length: 16 residues. Germline lookup yields CDR1 MRHNA and CDR2 SNTAGT.

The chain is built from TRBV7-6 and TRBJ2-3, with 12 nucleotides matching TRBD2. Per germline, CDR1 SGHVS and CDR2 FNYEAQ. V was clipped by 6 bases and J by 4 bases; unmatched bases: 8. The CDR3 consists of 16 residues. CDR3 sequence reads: CASSGLAGPAADTQYF. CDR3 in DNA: TGTGCCAGCAGTGGACTAGCGGGACCTGCCGCAGATACGCAGTATTTT.

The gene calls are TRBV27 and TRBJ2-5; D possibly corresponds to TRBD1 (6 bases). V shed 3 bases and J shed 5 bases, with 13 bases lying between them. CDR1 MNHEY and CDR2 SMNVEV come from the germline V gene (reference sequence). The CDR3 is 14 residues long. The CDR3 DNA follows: TGTGCCAGCAGTTTCAGGGGTAGTTCCGAGACCCAGTACTTC. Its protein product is CASSFRGSSETQYF.

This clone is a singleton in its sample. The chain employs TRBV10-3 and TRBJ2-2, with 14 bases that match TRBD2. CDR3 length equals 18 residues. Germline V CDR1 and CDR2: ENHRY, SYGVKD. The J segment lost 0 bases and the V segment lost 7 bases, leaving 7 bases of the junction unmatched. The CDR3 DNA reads TGTGCCATCACACCGGGACTAGCGGGGGTTCCGAACACCGGGGAGCTGTTTTTT. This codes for CAITPGLAGVPNTGELFF.

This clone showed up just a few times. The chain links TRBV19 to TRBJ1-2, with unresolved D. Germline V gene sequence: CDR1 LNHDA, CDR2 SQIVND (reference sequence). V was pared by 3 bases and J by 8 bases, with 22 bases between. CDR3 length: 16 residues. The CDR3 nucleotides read TGTGCCAGTAGTATTAGTCTGACGGACGCCGGGGAGGGCTACACCTTC. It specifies CASSISLTDAGEGYTF.

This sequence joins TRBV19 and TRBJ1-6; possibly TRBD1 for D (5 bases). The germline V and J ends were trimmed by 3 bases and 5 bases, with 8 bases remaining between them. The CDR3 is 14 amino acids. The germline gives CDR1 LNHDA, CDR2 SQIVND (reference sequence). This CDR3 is CASSMSRDNSPLHF. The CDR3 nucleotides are TGTGCCAGTAGTATGAGCAGGGATAATTCACCCCTCCACTTT.

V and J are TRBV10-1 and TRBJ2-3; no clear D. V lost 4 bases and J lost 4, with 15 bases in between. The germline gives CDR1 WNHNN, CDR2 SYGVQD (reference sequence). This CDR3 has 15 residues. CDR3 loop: CASSGDGRIPDTQYF. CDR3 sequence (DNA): TGCGCCAGCAGTGGAGATGGCAGGATACCAGATACGCAGTATTTT.

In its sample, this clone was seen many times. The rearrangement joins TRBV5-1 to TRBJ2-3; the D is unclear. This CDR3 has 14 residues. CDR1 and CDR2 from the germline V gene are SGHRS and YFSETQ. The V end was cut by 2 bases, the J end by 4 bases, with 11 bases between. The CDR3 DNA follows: TGCGCCAGCAGCTTCGACGGCGGAGCAGATACGCAGTATTTT. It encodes CASSFDGGADTQYF. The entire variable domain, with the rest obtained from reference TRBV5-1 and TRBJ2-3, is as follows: KAGVTQTPRYLIKTRGQQVTLSCSPISGHRSVSWYQQTPGQGLQFLFEYFSETQRNKGNFPGRFSGRQFSNSRSEMNVSTLELGDSALYLCASSFDGGADTQYFGPGTRLTVL.

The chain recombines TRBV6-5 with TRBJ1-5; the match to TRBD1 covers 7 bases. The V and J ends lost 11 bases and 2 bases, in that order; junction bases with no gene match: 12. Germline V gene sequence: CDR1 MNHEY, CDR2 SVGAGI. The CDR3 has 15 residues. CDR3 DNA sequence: TGTGCCTCCAGCAACAGGGGTGGGGGCAATCAGCCCCAGCATTTT. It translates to CASSNRGGGNQPQHF.

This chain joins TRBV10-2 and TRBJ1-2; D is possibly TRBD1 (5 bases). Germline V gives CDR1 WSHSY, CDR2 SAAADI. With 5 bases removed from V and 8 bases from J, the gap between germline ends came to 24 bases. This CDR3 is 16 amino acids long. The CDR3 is CASSSTGQTTMTGYTF. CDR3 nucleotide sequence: TGCGCCAGCAGTAGTACCGGACAAACAACTATGACGGGCTACACCTTC.

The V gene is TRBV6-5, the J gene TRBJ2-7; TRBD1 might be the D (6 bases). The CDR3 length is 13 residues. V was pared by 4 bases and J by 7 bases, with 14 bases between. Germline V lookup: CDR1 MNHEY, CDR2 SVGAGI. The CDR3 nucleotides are TGTGCCAGCAGTTGGGGACACCCCTCGGAGCAGTACTTC. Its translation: CASSWGHPSEQYF.

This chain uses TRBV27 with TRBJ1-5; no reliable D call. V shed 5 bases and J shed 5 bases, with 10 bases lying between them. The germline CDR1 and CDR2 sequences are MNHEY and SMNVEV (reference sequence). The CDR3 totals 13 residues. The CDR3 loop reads CASSTRRDQPQHF. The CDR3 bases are TGTGCCAGCAGTACTAGACGGGATCAGCCCCAGCATTTT.